These 28 T cell receptor beta chains originate from one sample sequenced in a study of patients and donors after allogeneic stem cell transplantation. TCRdb reprocessed the RT-PCR reads via MiXCR and lists one record per CDR3 protein. The profile shows some 30,000 distinct CDR3 sequences, more than 35% of them singletons. Sequenced material: blood, either unsorted or a sorted T cell fraction (not recorded which). All receptors come from a human donor who was either an allogeneic HSCT recipient or a stem cell or donor lymphocyte infusion donor (not recorded which). It is not recorded whose cells these are; they may come from a transplant donor.

The CDR3 reads CASSGPGDPYNEQFF. In DNA, the CDR3 is TGTGCCAGCTCTGGACCGGGAGACCCCTACAATGAGCAGTTCTTC. The chain links TRBV25-1 to TRBJ2-1; possible D gene TRBD2, 6 bases. CDR1 and CDR2 (germline): MGHDK, SYGVNS. Trimming removed 8 bases from V and 2 bases from J, with 16 bases in between. The CDR3 has 15 amino acids.

This clonotype was seen once. CDR3 protein: CASSLDGGSHGHEQFF. For the CDR3, the DNA is TGTGCCAGCAGCTTAGATGGCGGGAGCCATGGCCATGAGCAGTTCTTC. This sequence joins TRBV11-2 and TRBJ2-1; 7 bases line up with TRBD2. CDR1 and CDR2 from the germline V gene are SGHAT and FQNNGV. J lost 8 bases, V lost 0 bases, and 10 bases had no gene match. The CDR3 runs 16 residues.

The chain couples TRBV5-5 to TRBJ1-2, with 7 positions matching TRBD1. V lost 2 bases and J lost 8; bases outside the gene matches: 12. This CDR3 region has 15 residues. The germline CDR1 and CDR2 sequences are SGHKS and YYEKEE (reference sequence). The CDR3 region has the DNA TGTGCCAGCAGCTTACCCCGACAGGGCCGGACCGGCTACACCTTC. It encodes CASSLPRQGRTGYTF.

The chain carries TRBV20-1 and TRBJ1-1, with TRBD1 matching 7 bases. This CDR3 region has 13 residues. V dropped 7 bases and J dropped 2; count of bases not matched to a gene: 7. In germline, CDR1 is DFQATT, CDR2 SNEGSKA (reference sequence). The CDR3 DNA reads TGCAGTGTACGGACAGGATTTAACACTGAAGCTTTCTTT. Protein: CSVRTGFNTEAFF.

The rearrangement uses TRBV6-5 and TRBJ2-1; TRBD1 matches at 7 bases. CDR1 and CDR2 (germline): MNHEY, SVGAGI. The CDR3 extends over 12 amino acids. J lost 14 bases, V lost 4 bases, and 8 bases had no gene match. CDR3 amino acids: CASSFMTGKEFF. In nucleotides, the CDR3 is TGTGCCAGCAGTTTCATGACAGGGAAGGAGTTCTTC.

In its sample, this clonotype was seen a few times. The V and J genes are TRBV7-9 and TRBJ1-2, with D possibly matching TRBD1 (5 bases). Per the germline V gene, CDR1 is SEHNR and CDR2 is FQNEAQ (reference sequence). With 5 bases removed from V and 6 bases from J, the gap between germline ends came to 13 bases. The CDR3 is 13 residues long. The CDR3 DNA follows: TGTGCCAGCAGCCCCGGTCAGGGTGATGGCTACACCTTC. Amino acids: CASSPGQGDGYTF.

This clonotype was seen a handful of times. The chain carries TRBV11-1 and TRBJ2-1, with a tentative D call TRBD1 (6 bases). The CDR3 extends over 14 amino acids. V lost 5 bases, J lost 8 bases, and 16 bases lay in between. The germline V gene has CDR1 SGHAT and CDR2 FQDESV (reference sequence). The CDR3 loop is CASSEGQPWDEQFF. Here the CDR3 DNA reads TGTGCCAGCAGCGAAGGACAGCCTTGGGATGAGCAGTTCTTC.

This clonotype was seen ten or more times. The DNA for the CDR3 is TGCAGCGTCGGAGGAGGCAATCAGCCCCAGCATTTT. Translating it yields CSVGGGNQPQHF. V and J are TRBV29-1 and TRBJ1-5; D not resolved. CDR1 and CDR2 (germline): SQVTM, ANQGSEA. This CDR3 region has 12 residues. Trimming stripped 6 bases from V and 2 bases from J, with 8 bases between.

This clonotype occurred a few times. The chain combines TRBV18 with TRBJ1-5; D is possibly TRBD1 (5 bases). In germline, CDR1 is KGHSH, CDR2 LQKENI. CDR3 length: 13 amino acids. V was shortened by 1 base and J by 4 bases, with 5 bases between the two germline ends. This chain's CDR3 is CASSPQGNQPQHF. Here the CDR3 DNA reads TGTGCCAGCTCACCACAGGGGAATCAGCCCCAGCATTTT.

The gene calls are TRBV20-1 and TRBJ1-1, with D possibly being TRBD1 (5 bases). Germline CDR1 is DFQATT and CDR2 is SNEGSKA (reference sequence). The CDR3 consists of 14 residues. V was cut by 3 bases and J by 1 base, with 12 bases left in between. The CDR3, as DNA: TGCAGTGCTAGCGGGGCCAGATCGAACACTGAAGCTTTCTTT. This sequence encodes CSASGARSNTEAFF.

The chain links TRBV5-1 to TRBJ2-3; TRBD1 matches 8 bases. Germline assignment: CDR1 SGHRS and CDR2 YFSETQ. The CDR3 spans 14 residues. V shed 6 bases and J 3 bases; nucleotides not matched to a gene: 6. The CDR3 region is CASNVGQGTDTQYF. As DNA, the CDR3 is TGCGCCAGCAATGTAGGACAGGGTACAGATACGCAGTATTTT.

A few counts support this clonotype. This chain joins TRBV24-1 and TRBJ1-2, with unresolved D. CDR3 length equals 11 residues. The germline V and J ends were trimmed by 8 bases and 2 bases, with 5 bases remaining between them. CDR1 is KGHDR and CDR2 is SFDVKD in the germline V gene. The CDR3 sequence: CATMGNYGYTF. The CDR3, as DNA: TGTGCCACCATGGGAAACTATGGCTACACCTTC.

CDR3 region: CASIQMDRYTGELFF. Written as DNA, the CDR3 is TGTGCCAGCATACAGATGGACAGGTACACCGGGGAGCTGTTTTTT. The chain recombines TRBV19 with TRBJ2-2; 7 bases fit TRBD1. This CDR3 spans 15 amino acids. V lost 9 bases, J lost 3 bases, and 10 bases stayed unmatched. Looked up from germline, CDR1 is LNHDA and CDR2 is SQIVND (reference sequence).

The chain uses TRBV20-1 and TRBJ1-1; 8 bases fit TRBD1. Germline V lookup: CDR1 DFQATT, CDR2 SNEGSKA (reference sequence). With V trimmed by 3 bases and J by 3 bases, 9 bases remained unmatched. There are 15 residues in the CDR3. CDR3: CSASPAGQGYTEAFF. The DNA for the CDR3 is TGCAGTGCTAGTCCCGCCGGACAGGGATACACTGAAGCTTTCTTT.

This clonotype was detected ten times or more. V and J are TRBV4-1 and TRBJ1-1; the D gene is possibly TRBD1 (5 bases). The CDR3 is 15 residues long. Trimming removed 3 bases at V and 2 bases at J, with 13 bases between. CDR1 is MGHRA, CDR2 YSYEKL, per germline. CDR3 sequence: CASSQTSGGNTEAFF. DNA for the CDR3: TGCGCCAGCAGCCAGACCTCTGGGGGAAACACTGAAGCTTTCTTT.

The J gene is TRBJ2-7, the V gene TRBV28; 8 bases line up with TRBD1. V was pared by 3 bases and J by 6 bases, with 4 bases of the junction left unmatched. The CDR3 consists of 13 residues. Germline V gives CDR1 MDHEN, CDR2 SYDVKM. Here the CDR3 DNA reads TGTGCCAGCAGTTTGGACAGGGCTAGCGAGCAGTACGTC. This encodes CASSLDRASEQYV.

This clonotype appeared a single time. The rearrangement joins TRBV24-1 to TRBJ2-7, with a tentative D call TRBD2 (5 bases). The CDR3 is 16 amino acids. The germline V gene has CDR1 KGHDR and CDR2 SFDVKD. Trimming stripped 2 bases from V and 0 bases from J, with 13 bases between. The CDR3 DNA sequence: TGTGCCACCAGTGATTCGGACTGCCGAAGCTCCTACGAGCAGTACGTC. Translating it yields CATSDSDCRSSYEQYV.

This chain links TRBV7-3 with TRBJ2-1, with 7 bases aligning to TRBD2. The CDR3 is 15 residues long. The junction had 8 bases not matched to a gene; V was cut back by 4 bases and J by 5 bases. The germline CDR1 and CDR2 sequences are SGHTA and FQGTGA. The CDR3 region is CASSSALGTNNEQFF. CDR3 DNA sequence: TGTGCCAGCAGCTCAGCACTCGGGACTAACAATGAGCAGTTCTTC. Based on the CDR3 plus reference TRBV7-3 and TRBJ2-1, the full variable domain is GAGVSQTPSNKVTEKGKYVELRCDPISGHTALYWYRQSLGQGPEFLIYFQGTGAADDSGLPNDRFFAVRPEGSVSTLKIQRTERGDSAVYLCASSSALGTNNEQFFGPGTRLTVL.

This chain connects TRBV12-3 or TRBV12-4 to TRBJ2-1; 11 bases map to TRBD2. After removal of 7 bases from V and 7 bases from J, the junction contained 9 bases not matched to a gene. There are 15 residues in the CDR3. CDR3 bases: TGTGCCAGCAATCCGGGACTAGCGGAAGCTAATGAGCAGTTCTTC. The encoded protein is CASNPGLAEANEQFF.

This clonotype has a count of ten or more. The chain is built from TRBV29-1 and TRBJ1-2; D unresolved. The CDR3 is 13 amino acids. Looked up from germline, CDR1 is SQVTM and CDR2 is ANQGSEA. V dropped 3 bases and J dropped 4 bases, with 12 bases sitting between them. CDR3 region: CSVEDPGTYGYTF. CDR3 coding DNA: TGCAGCGTTGAGGATCCGGGAACCTATGGCTACACCTTC.

This clonotype has at least ten counts. The genes are TRBV4-3 and TRBJ1-4; D is unclear. The V gene's germline CDR1 is LGHNA and CDR2 YSLEER. The CDR3 contains 15 residues. The V end was cut by 3 bases, the J end by 7 bases, with 15 bases between. CDR3 nucleotides: TGCGCCAGCAGCCAGAACCGAATGGCGGGTGAAAAACTGTTTTTT. Its translation is CASSQNRMAGEKLFF.

This clonotype was picked up a small number of times. The chain combines TRBV12-3 or TRBV12-4 with TRBJ1-5; the D gene is possibly TRBD1 (5 bases). The length of the CDR3 is 18 residues. V was cut by 5 bases and J by 6 bases, with 26 bases left in between. CDR3 in DNA: TGTGCCAGCAGTAAGGGACGCCGTGAGAGGAGGAGGGGTCAGCCCCAGCATTTT. Its translation: CASSKGRRERRRGQPQHF.

This clonotype was observed many times. This chain connects TRBV7-9 to TRBJ1-4; D not certain. Trimming took off 0 bases at V and 0 bases at J, with 5 bases between the two ends. Germline CDR1 reads SEHNR; CDR2 reads FQNEAQ (reference sequence). The CDR3 is 15 amino acids. CDR3 bases: TGTGCCAGCAGCTTAGCCCCAACAACTAATGAAAAACTGTTTTTT. It is translated as CASSLAPTTNEKLFF. The whole variable domain, filled in from reference TRBV7-9 and TRBJ1-4, reads DTGVSQNPRHKITKRGQNVTFRCDPISEHNRLYWYRQTLGQGPEFLTYFQNEAQLEKSRLLSDRFSAERPKGSFSTLEIQRTEQGDSAMYLCASSLAPTTNEKLFFGSGTQLSVL.

This clonotype has a handful of counts. J is TRBJ1-2 and V is TRBV20-1, with D perhaps TRBD1 (6 bases). V was cut by 6 bases and J by 4 bases, with 15 bases left in between. The CDR3 runs to 13 residues. Germline CDR1 and CDR2: DFQATT and SNEGSKA (reference sequence). CDR3 residues: CSAIDRIIYGYTF. The CDR3 coding sequence is TGCAGTGCAATTGACAGGATTATCTATGGCTACACCTTC.

This clonotype was recorded at least ten times. This chain joins TRBV7-2 and TRBJ1-4; D is ambiguous. The CDR3 has 13 amino acids. Germline V gives CDR1 SGHTA, CDR2 FQGNSA. V was clipped by 5 bases and J by 4 bases, with 8 bases between them. The chain's CDR3 is CASSRGSNEKLFF. Written as DNA, the CDR3 is TGTGCCAGCAGCCGCGGGAGTAATGAAAAACTGTTTTTT.

The V call is TRBV12-3 or TRBV12-4, the J call TRBJ1-4, with D unresolved. This CDR3 is built from 14 residues. V was trimmed by 6 bases and J by 0 bases, leaving 8 bases between them. The CDR3 sequence: CASRKSATNEKLFF. The CDR3 bases are TGTGCCAGCAGAAAGTCCGCAACTAATGAAAAACTGTTTTTT.

The rearrangement links TRBV5-1 to TRBJ1-2, with 7 bases that match TRBD1. There are 15 residues in the CDR3. The trim removed 0 bases at V and 2 bases at J, leaving 4 bases unmatched. Germline CDR1 and CDR2: SGHRS and YFSETQ. The CDR3 DNA reads TGCGCCAGCAGCTTGGAACAGGGGCGGAACTATGGCTACACCTTC. It codes for CASSLEQGRNYGYTF.

This chain joins TRBV6-5 and TRBJ1-2; no definite D call. Germline CDR1 reads MNHEY; CDR2 reads SVGAGI. This CDR3 has 13 amino acids. V lost 6 bases to trimming and J lost 5 bases, with 13 bases between them. The CDR3 nucleotides are TGTGCCAGCAGCTCTGCGAAACGATATGGCTACACCTTC. It encodes CASSSAKRYGYTF.